This T cell receptor (beta chain) stems from a study of OX40 agonist ivuxolimab in advanced cancers. Study-level information: Earlier treatment with anti-PD-1, anti-PD-L1 or anti-CTLA-4 was permitted, and over 35% had received some. The study's findings and limits: Antigens targeted by the expanded peripheral T cells were not determined.

This clone was observed once. Its antigen is unknown. The cohort excluded patients with autoimmune disease history or systemic immunosuppression. Profiling relied on immunoSEQ multiplex PCR, and the TCRdb table lists in-frame clones only, not all of them. The sample has about 64,000 clones, under 90% seen once. The source of this sequence is an adult with an advanced solid tumor such as melanoma, head and neck, liver or kidney cancer. Sequencing used CD4+ or CD8+ T cells sorted from blood, obtained in a trial of the OX40 agonist ivuxolimab.

The CDR3 loop is CASAGGERSPLHF. The CDR3, as DNA: TGTGCCAGCGCCGGCGGCGAGCGTTCACCCCTCCACTTT. The chain employs TRBV2 and TRBJ1-6; D unclear. Trimming removed 8 bases at V and 9 bases at J, with 14 bases between. This CDR3 has 13 amino acids. Germline lookup yields CDR1 SNHLY and CDR2 FYNNEI.